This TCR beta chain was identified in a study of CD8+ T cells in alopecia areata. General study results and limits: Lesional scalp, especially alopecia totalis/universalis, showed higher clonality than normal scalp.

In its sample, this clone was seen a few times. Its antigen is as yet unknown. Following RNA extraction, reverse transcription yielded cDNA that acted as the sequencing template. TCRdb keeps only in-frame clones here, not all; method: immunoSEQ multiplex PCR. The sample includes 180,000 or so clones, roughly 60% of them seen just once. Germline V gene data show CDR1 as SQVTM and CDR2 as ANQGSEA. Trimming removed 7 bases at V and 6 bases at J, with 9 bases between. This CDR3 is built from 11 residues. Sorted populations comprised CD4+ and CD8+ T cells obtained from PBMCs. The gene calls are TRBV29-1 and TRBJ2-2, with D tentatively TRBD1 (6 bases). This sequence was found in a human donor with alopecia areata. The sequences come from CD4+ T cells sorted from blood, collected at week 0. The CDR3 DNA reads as TGCAGCGGCTACAGGGCCGGGGAGCTGTTTTTT. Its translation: CSGYRAGELFF.